The clone carrying this TCR beta chain has only one observation. Its antigen is currently unknown. Trimming took 2 bases from V and 11 from J; bases not matched to a gene: 8. Germline values: CDR1 MRHNA, CDR2 SNTAGT. CDR3 length: 13 residues. The sample belongs to a study of cytomegalovirus exposure and HLA in healthy donors. Study outcomes and limitations: A later analysis found first-cohort TCR clusters tended to co-occur in the 110 or so validation repertoires.

Profiling relied on immunoSEQ multiplex PCR, and the TCRdb table lists in-frame clones only, not all of them. The profile shows over 150,000 clones, roughly 84% of them singletons. This clonotype originated in a woman under 30 in good health and CMV-seropositive. V and J are TRBV6-4 and TRBJ1-1, with 7 bases that match TRBD1. Material: PBMCs. CDR3 coding DNA: TGTGCCAGCAGTGACACCCGACAGGGACTGGCTTTCTTT. Translation gives CASSDTRQGLAFF.